The 14 T cell receptor beta chains listed next were all sequenced from one sample in a study of regulatory T cells in long-lasting Graves disease. Time point noted: newly diagnosed GD, antithyroid drugs for less than 3 months. Preparation of the TCR library used RNA extracted from PBMCs. Sequencing libraries for TCR beta were prepared with iRepertoire HTBI primers and Arm-PCR of CDR3 regions. TCRdb reanalysed the multiplex PCR reads using MiXCR and keeps one entry per CDR3 protein. The sample contains 350,000 to 500,000 distinct CDR3 sequences, less than 20% of which appear only once. The same data also contributed to another study, on T cells in Graves' hyperthyroidism and ophthalmopathy.

The material sequenced was peripheral blood mononuclear cells (PBMCs), taken at new diagnosis, from a patient treated with antithyroid drugs. The receptor set was obtained from a woman aged 25-40 years with Graves disease.

The chain uses TRBV7-9 and TRBJ2-1; a weak D match, TRBD2 (6 bases). V lost 1 base to trimming and J lost 7 bases, with 14 bases between them. The CDR3 has 15 residues. The germline V gene encodes CDR1 SEHNR and CDR2 FQNEAQ (reference sequence). The CDR3 is CASSLGLALSNEQFF. The CDR3 DNA sequence: TGTGCCAGCAGCTTAGGTCTAGCGTTATCTAATGAGCAGTTCTTC.

This clonotype was seen many times. One junction end disagrees with the germline gene, perhaps due to a read error. The CDR3 region is CACNGRNSHQPQHF. The DNA for the CDR3 is TGTGCCTGTAACGGGCGGAATAGCCATCAGCCCCAGCATTTT. The V call is TRBV28, the J call TRBJ1-5; D ambiguous. CDR3 size: 14 residues. Looked up from germline, CDR1 is MDHEN and CDR2 is SYDVKM.

This clonotype came up many times. The chain uses TRBV6-2 or TRBV6-3 and TRBJ2-5; 7 bases line up with TRBD2. The CDR3 runs to 15 residues. CDR1 and CDR2 from the germline V gene are MNHEY and SVGEGT. The V and J ends lost 2 bases and 6 bases, in that order; junction bases with no gene match: 9. CDR3 loop: CASSYERDLQKTQYF. CDR3 DNA sequence: TGTGCCAGCAGTTACGAGCGGGACCTACAAAAGACCCAGTACTTC.

Regarding this clonotype: It may be a read error: a sequence one base away is much more abundant. The chain carries TRBV28 and TRBJ1-2; TRBD1 is a possible D gene (5 bases). The CDR3 runs to 15 residues. Germline V gives CDR1 MDHEN, CDR2 SYDVKM. The DNA of the CDR3 is TGTACCAGCAGAAGACAGAGTGACTACAACTATGGCTACACCTTC. Residues: CTSRRQSDYNYGYTF.

This clonotype came up many times. The V gene is TRBV7-8, the J gene TRBJ2-3; D unresolved. The germline V gene encodes CDR1 SGHVS and CDR2 FQNEAQ. Trimming left V 5 bases short and J 2 bases short, with 17 bases between. This CDR3 is 16 amino acids long. For the CDR3, the DNA is TGTGCCAGCAGCATATTGGACCTGGCCGTCACAGATACGCAGTATTTT. It encodes CASSILDLAVTDTQYF.

This clonotype was recorded at least ten times. This sequence joins TRBV7-9 and TRBJ1-4, with TRBD1 matching 8 bases. Per the germline V gene, CDR1 is SEHNR and CDR2 is FQNEAQ (reference sequence). V shed 7 bases and J 2 bases; nucleotides not matched to a gene: 3. The CDR3 runs 14 residues. This CDR3 reads CASTRTGTNEKLFF. The CDR3 nucleotides are TGTGCCAGCACGCGGACAGGGACTAATGAAAAACTGTTTTTT.

This clonotype was counted many times. This sequence joins TRBV27 and TRBJ1-1; TRBD1 aligns across 8 bases. The J segment lost 2 bases and the V segment lost 8 bases, leaving 7 bases of the junction unmatched. The CDR3 has 14 amino acids. Germline V gene lookup returns CDR1 MNHEY and CDR2 SMNVEV (reference sequence). CDR3 bases: TGTGCCAGCTCACAGGGGGGCGGAAACACTGAAGCTTTCTTT. Protein sequence: CASSQGGGNTEAFF.

This clonotype showed up many times. The rearrangement uses TRBV18 and TRBJ1-6; no firm D call. V lost 3 bases and J 6 bases, leaving 15 bases between the germline ends. The CDR3 totals 16 residues. The germline V gene has CDR1 KGHSH and CDR2 LQKENI. The CDR3 DNA reads TGTGCCAGCTCACCTAAAAGCGGAAGACTTAATTCACCCCTCCACTTT. It is translated as CASSPKSGRLNSPLHF.

This clonotype was seen only a few times. This sequence joins TRBV7-9 and TRBJ1-2, with 7 bases lining up with TRBD1. The CDR3 extends over 14 amino acids. V was pared by 5 bases and J by 8 bases, with 11 bases of the junction left unmatched. The germline CDR1 and CDR2 sequences are SEHNR and FQNEAQ (reference sequence). For the CDR3, the DNA is TGTGCCAGCAGCCCAGGGACAGCCGTAGGAGGCTACACCTTC. Amino acid sequence: CASSPGTAVGGYTF.

There are many counts of this clonotype. This chain connects TRBV12-5 to TRBJ2-5; 8 bases are a match to TRBD1. Unmatched junction bases numbered 8, after V lost 5 bases and J lost 6 bases. The CDR3 spans 14 residues. Germline CDR1 LGHNT, CDR2 FRNRAP. This CDR3 is CASGPGQGRQTQYF. The CDR3 DNA reads TGTGCTAGTGGTCCCGGACAGGGCAGGCAGACCCAGTACTTC.

This clonotype showed up many times. The chain links TRBV7-2 to TRBJ2-1, with D possibly being TRBD1 or TRBD2 (5 bases each). V dropped 0 bases and J dropped 6 bases, with 21 bases sitting between them. From germline, CDR1 is SGHTA and CDR2 FQGNSA. The CDR3 runs to 18 residues. CDR3 in DNA: TGTGCCAGCAGCTTAGCGGGACCGCGAATCCGTCTAGGCAATGAGCAGTTCTTC. This translates into CASSLAGPRIRLGNEQFF.

The J gene is TRBJ2-6, the V gene TRBV28, with no clear D. The CDR3 is 14 residues long. Germline loops: CDR1 MDHEN, CDR2 SYDVKM. V was shortened by 8 bases and J by 2 bases, with 10 bases between the two germline ends. CDR3 sequence reads: CASGGGAGANVLTF. In DNA, the CDR3 is TGTGCCAGCGGCGGTGGGGCTGGGGCCAACGTCCTGACTTTC.

This clonotype was seen repeatedly, ten times or more. The conserved closing phenylalanine or tryptophan is absent in this CDR3, likely reflecting a read error. V is TRBV6-1 and J is TRBJ2-6, with D tentatively TRBD1 (5 bases). Germline loops: CDR1 MNHNS, CDR2 SASEGT. This CDR3 is built from 15 residues. The V end was cut by 4 bases, the J end by 4 bases, with 11 bases between. The CDR3: CASSGGRYGANVLTS. For the CDR3, the DNA is TGTGCCAGCAGTGGGGGCAGGTACGGGGCCAACGTCCTGACTTCC.

This rearrangement joins TRBV7-9 to TRBJ1-1, with TRBD1 as a possible D gene (5 bases). The germline gives CDR1 SEHNR, CDR2 FQNEAQ (reference sequence). V lost 11 bases and J lost 0, with 19 bases in between. The CDR3 sequence is 15 residues long. The DNA for the CDR3 is TGTGCCGGAGTTCGTTCCGGGGGGGTGAACACTGAAGCTTTCTTT. Translated: CAGVRSGGVNTEAFF.